Below are 2 T cell receptor beta chains sequenced from a single sample in a study of regulatory T cells in long-lasting Graves disease. Time point indicated: persistent/refractory GD, antithyroid drugs over 5 years with positive TRAb. PBMC-extracted RNA yielded the TCR library. Arm-PCR with iRepertoire HTBI primers amplified the CDR3 regions for these TCR beta libraries. One entry per CDR3 protein, called by TCRdb with MiXCR from the multiplex PCR reads. The sample has more than 300,000 distinct CDR3 sequences; less than 20% are singletons. The sample consisted of peripheral blood mononuclear cells (PBMCs), taken when the disease was refractory, from a patient treated with antithyroid drugs. The origin of the receptors is a female donor with Graves disease.

This clonotype was picked up many times. The rearrangement links TRBV11-1 to TRBJ1-1, with D perhaps matching TRBD1 (5 bases). The CDR3 is 12 residues long. From germline, CDR1 is SGHAT and CDR2 FQDESV (reference sequence). V gave up 0 bases and J gave up 7 bases, with 6 bases separating them. CDR3 protein: CASSLAQVEAFF. As DNA, the CDR3 is TGTGCCAGCAGCTTAGCACAGGTTGAAGCTTTCTTT.

This clonotype was detected many times. The chain recombines TRBV10-3 with TRBJ2-5; 8 bases map to TRBD2. V was clipped by 2 bases and J by 1 base; unmatched bases: 9. Looked up from germline, CDR1 is ENHRY and CDR2 is SYGVKD. This CDR3 comprises 17 residues. In nucleotides, the CDR3 is TGTGCCATCAGTGAGAGAGGGGGTACTAGCGGCCAAGAGACCCAGTACTTC. Translated, it gives CAISERGGTSGQETQYF.